Shown below are 29 T cell receptor beta chains from a single sample sequenced in a study of CD8 T cells in ankylosing spondylitis. Study-wide points: There was a TCR beta motif, made of eight highly homologous variants, that appeared characteristic of ankylosing spondylitis blood.

TCRdb reprocessed the 5' RACE reads via MiXCR and lists one record per CDR3 protein. The sample includes 200,000 to 250,000 distinct CDR3 sequences, approximately 7.4% of them seen just once. These receptors are not linked to any known antigen. Sequences were obtained from blood, either unsorted or a sorted T cell fraction (not recorded which). The receptors stem from a male donor with ankylosing spondylitis.

V usage is TRBV7-8 and J usage is TRBJ2-5; D tentatively fits TRBD1 or TRBD2 (5 bases each). Deletions cut 5 bases from V and 5 bases from J, with 9 bases between. This CDR3 contains 12 residues. Germline values: CDR1 SGHVS, CDR2 FQNEAQ. The CDR3 spells CASSLGDETQYF. The CDR3 DNA is TGTGCCAGCAGCCTGGGGGATGAGACCCAGTACTTC.

There are many counts of this clonotype. The rearrangement joins TRBV2 to TRBJ2-7, with 9 bases lining up with TRBD1. V shed 4 bases and J 3 bases; nucleotides not matched to a gene: 10. This CDR3 has 16 residues. Germline loops: CDR1 SNHLY, CDR2 FYNNEI. The CDR3 reads CASSGGTGRTDYEQYF. In DNA form, the CDR3 reads TGTGCCAGCAGTGGAGGGACAGGGAGGACCGACTACGAGCAGTACTTC.

The rearrangement joins TRBV29-1 to TRBJ2-1; TRBD2 aligns across 15 bases. The CDR3 is 13 amino acids. In germline, CDR1 is SQVTM, CDR2 ANQGSEA. J lost 9 bases, V lost 8 bases, and 5 bases had no gene match. CDR3 bases: TGCAGCTCCGGACTAGCGGGAGGGGGTGAGCAGTTCTTC. Protein sequence: CSSGLAGGGEQFF.

This clonotype was seen at least ten times. This chain connects TRBV20-1 to TRBJ2-3; no reliable D call. Germline CDR1 DFQATT, CDR2 SNEGSKA (reference sequence). V was trimmed by 6 bases and J by 2 bases, leaving 12 bases between them. The CDR3 consists of 13 residues. The CDR3 bases are TGCAGTGCGCCGGACCTCCTCACAGATACGCAGTATTTT. This gives the protein CSAPDLLTDTQYF.

This chain joins TRBV6-5 and TRBJ1-1; unclear D gene. In germline, CDR1 is MNHEY, CDR2 SVGAGI. The CDR3 has 14 residues. With 3 bases removed from V and 4 bases from J, the gap between germline ends came to 12 bases. The CDR3 region is CASSYSPHGTEAFF. In DNA, the CDR3 is TGTGCCAGCAGTTATTCCCCCCACGGCACTGAAGCTTTCTTT.

This clonotype was picked up many times. This chain links TRBV5-1 with TRBJ1-1; 8 nucleotides match TRBD1. Germline CDR1 reads SGHRS; CDR2 reads YFSETQ. The trim removed 5 bases at V and 8 bases at J, leaving 2 bases unmatched. This CDR3 contains 11 residues. CDR3 DNA sequence: TGCGCCAGCAGACGGACAGGGGAAGCTTTCTTT. It is translated as CASRRTGEAFF.

V and J are TRBV27 and TRBJ2-7; 7 bases line up with TRBD2. Trimming took 4 bases from V and 3 from J; bases not matched to a gene: 12. There are 16 residues in the CDR3. Per germline, CDR1 MNHEY and CDR2 SMNVEV (reference sequence). The CDR3 sequence is CASSSRLAPVYYEQYF. CDR3 DNA: TGTGCCAGCAGTTCACGACTAGCTCCCGTATACTACGAGCAGTACTTC.

This clonotype was detected many times. V gene TRBV7-9 combines with J gene TRBJ2-3; tentative D call: TRBD2 (5 bases). CDR3 length: 17 residues. Trimming cost V 9 bases and J 1 base, with 23 bases left between them. The V gene's germline CDR1 is SEHNR and CDR2 FQNEAQ (reference sequence). CDR3 DNA: TGTGCCAGTGCCCCGGACTGGGCGAGAGAAGGCACAGATACGCAGTATTTT. Amino acids: CASAPDWAREGTDTQYF.

The V gene is TRBV4-2, the J gene TRBJ1-5; tentative D call: TRBD1 (6 bases). The CDR3 runs to 18 residues. CDR1 is LGHNA and CDR2 is YNFKEQ in the germline V gene. The germline V and J ends were trimmed by 0 bases and 0 bases, with 15 bases remaining between them. DNA of the CDR3: TGTGCCAGCAGCCAAGATGGGCAGGGGATTTCTAGCAATCAGCCCCAGCATTTT. Residues: CASSQDGQGISSNQPQHF.

Ten or more counts support this clonotype. The gene calls are TRBV20-1 and TRBJ2-1; 8 bases agree with TRBD2. The J segment lost 4 bases and the V segment lost 4 bases, leaving 6 bases of the junction unmatched. The CDR3 extends over 14 amino acids. Germline CDR1 and CDR2: DFQATT and SNEGSKA (reference sequence). Here the CDR3 reads CSATAGGGYNEQFF. In DNA form, the CDR3 reads TGCAGTGCTACCGCGGGAGGAGGGTACAATGAGCAGTTCTTC.

Many counts were recorded for this clonotype. This chain uses TRBV4-1 with TRBJ1-1, with 10 bases matching TRBD1. The CDR3 is 15 amino acids. Germline lookup yields CDR1 MGHRA and CDR2 YSYEKL. V lost 4 bases, J lost 4 bases, and 6 bases stayed unmatched. The CDR3: CASSRGDRGLTEAFF. The CDR3 region has the DNA TGCGCCAGCAGCCGGGGAGACAGGGGGCTCACTGAAGCTTTCTTT.

The sample holds many counts of this clonotype. V gene TRBV6-1 combines with J gene TRBJ2-7; D unclear. Trimming removed 6 bases at V and 3 bases at J, with 6 bases between. The germline gives CDR1 MNHNS, CDR2 SASEGT. This CDR3 contains 11 residues. CDR3 DNA: TGTGCCAGCAGAGAGATCTACGAGCAGTACTTC. Translating it yields CASREIYEQYF.

In its sample, this clonotype was seen many times. The chain is built from TRBV7-2 and TRBJ2-7; the D is unclear. The V gene lost 5 bases and the J gene lost 3 bases, with 14 bases spanning the gap. CDR1 is SGHTA, CDR2 FQGNSA, per germline. The CDR3 loop spans 14 amino acids. CDR3 in amino acids: CASSEDHPYYEQYF. CDR3 in DNA: TGTGCCAGCAGCGAGGACCATCCCTACTACGAGCAGTACTTC. Supplemented by reference TRBV7-2 and TRBJ2-7, the full variable domain reads GAGVSQSPSNKVTEKGKDVELRCDPISGHTALYWYRQSLGQGLEFLIYFQGNSAPDKSGLPSDRFSAERTGGSVSTLTIQRTQQEDSAVYLCASSEDHPYYEQYFGPGTRLTVT.

This clonotype was seen a few times. This chain connects TRBV4-1 to TRBJ2-1; D unclear. Trimming took 0 bases from V and 2 from J, leaving 11 bases between them. Germline assignment: CDR1 MGHRA and CDR2 YSYEKL. The CDR3 covers 16 residues. CDR3 sequence: CASSQEYFGPYNEQFF. CDR3 DNA: TGCGCCAGCAGCCAAGAGTACTTTGGACCCTACAATGAGCAGTTCTTC.

This clonotype has at least ten counts. The chain links TRBV5-1 to TRBJ2-7; D remains unclear. Trimming removed 1 base from V and 4 bases from J, with 9 bases in between. The CDR3 is 13 amino acids. CDR1 SGHRS and CDR2 YFSETQ come from the germline V gene. The CDR3 reads CASSLPGLYEQYF. DNA of the CDR3: TGCGCCAGCAGCTTGCCGGGTTTATACGAGCAGTACTTC.

This clonotype has ten or more counts. The chain joins TRBV15 to TRBJ2-1, with no clear D. V gave up 1 base and J gave up 5 bases, with 3 bases separating them. Germline V gene data show CDR1 as LNHNV and CDR2 as YYDKDF (reference sequence). The CDR3 extends over 12 amino acids. The CDR3 loop reads CATSRGDNEQFF. The DNA of the CDR3 is TGTGCCACCAGCAGAGGGGACAATGAGCAGTTCTTC.

This clonotype was observed many times. The chain couples TRBV3-1 to TRBJ2-1, with 11 bases matching TRBD2. This CDR3 is 16 amino acids long. In germline, CDR1 is LGHDT, CDR2 YNNKEL (reference sequence). Trimming took 2 bases from V and 5 from J; bases not matched to a gene: 5. The CDR3 loop is CASSQPGLAANNEQFF. The CDR3 DNA reads as TGTGCCAGCAGCCAACCGGGACTAGCGGCGAACAATGAGCAGTTCTTC.

Note on this clonotype: This may stem from a read error, because a much larger clone lies one nucleotide away. Lacking the conserved final phenylalanine or tryptophan, this CDR3 likely reflects a read error. The gene calls are TRBV7-9 and TRBJ1-1; tentative D call: TRBD1 (5 bases). CDR1 and CDR2 (germline): SEHNR, FQNEAQ (reference sequence). V lost 4 bases and J lost 5, with 14 bases in between. The CDR3 is 14 amino acids. The CDR3 nucleotides are TGTGCCAGCAGCTCCCAGGGTGGTGAAACTGAAGCTTTCCTT. This gives the protein CASSSQGGETEAFL.

On this clonotype itself: A much more abundant neighbour one base away suggests this may be a read error. J is TRBJ2-7 and V is TRBV27; TRBD1 or TRBD2 may be the D gene (5 bases each). CDR1 MNHEY and CDR2 SMNVEV come from the germline V gene (reference sequence). The CDR3 is made up of 14 amino acids. Trimming took off 3 bases at V and 2 bases at J, with 11 bases between the two ends. This chain's CDR3 is CASSFYGTPYEQYF. CDR3 nucleotides: TGTGCCAGCAGTTTTTATGGGACCCCCTACGAGCAGTACTTC.

For this clonotype: This could be a read error, since a much larger clone is one nucleotide away. The chain couples TRBV6-1 to TRBJ2-7; D is unclear. CDR1 and CDR2 (germline): MNHNS, SASEGT. The CDR3 contains 11 residues. V shed 7 bases and J shed 3 bases, with 7 bases lying between them. Written as DNA, the CDR3 is TGTGCCAGCATATTACTCTACGAGCAGTACTTC. It yields the protein CASILLYEQYF.

This clonotype was observed many times. The genes are TRBV10-3 and TRBJ2-1, with TRBD1 as a possible D gene (5 bases). CDR1 ENHRY and CDR2 SYGVKD come from the germline V gene. CDR3 size: 11 residues. Between the trimmed V and J ends, which lost 6 bases and 8 bases, there was a span of 8 bases. The chain's CDR3 is CAISEGDEQFF. DNA of the CDR3: TGTGCCATCAGCGAAGGGGATGAGCAGTTCTTC.

This sequence joins TRBV5-1 and TRBJ2-5; TRBD1 matches at 8 bases. Germline V gene data show CDR1 as SGHRS and CDR2 as YFSETQ. The junction had 7 bases not matched to a gene; V was cut back by 4 bases and J by 2 bases. This CDR3 region has 15 residues. This CDR3 is CASSPGQVAQETQYF. The DNA of the CDR3 is TGCGCCAGCAGCCCGGGACAGGTCGCACAAGAGACCCAGTACTTC.

In this sample, this clonotype turned up a few times. This chain connects TRBV9 to TRBJ2-4, with D unclear. The V and J ends lost 0 bases and 5 bases respectively, with 9 bases between them. Germline V lookup: CDR1 SGDLS, CDR2 YYNGEE. The CDR3 runs 14 residues. Here the CDR3 reads CASSVGMTQNIQYF. The CDR3 nucleotides read TGTGCCAGCAGCGTAGGAATGACTCAAAACATTCAGTACTTC.

This clonotype came up a few times. V is TRBV5-1 and J is TRBJ2-7, with 10 positions matching TRBD2. This CDR3 region has 15 residues. V was pared by 4 bases and J by 6 bases, with 10 bases of the junction left unmatched. Germline V gives CDR1 SGHRS, CDR2 YFSETQ. The CDR3 nucleotides read TGCGCCAGCAGCCCCTTGACTAGCGGGCGGACCGAGCAGTACTTC. This sequence encodes CASSPLTSGRTEQYF.

The CDR3 here is CASSLSLRNNEQFF. In DNA form, the CDR3 reads TGTGCCAGCAGTTTATCGTTGAGAAACAATGAGCAGTTCTTC. The rearrangement links TRBV27 to TRBJ2-1; D gene uncertain. Germline CDR1 MNHEY, CDR2 SMNVEV (reference sequence). The V end lost 0 bases, the J end lost 5 bases, and 8 bases lay between the germline ends. This CDR3 spans 14 amino acids.

This clonotype was recorded many times. The chain recombines TRBV20-1 with TRBJ2-1, with TRBD1 matching 8 bases. This CDR3 contains 14 residues. With V trimmed by 6 bases and J by 1 base, 5 bases remained unmatched. Per germline, CDR1 DFQATT and CDR2 SNEGSKA (reference sequence). The CDR3 sequence: CSAEGQGSYNEQFF. For the CDR3, the DNA is TGCAGTGCGGAAGGACAGGGATCCTACAATGAGCAGTTCTTC.

This clonotype was seen at least ten times. The chain carries TRBV4-2 and TRBJ2-7, with unresolved D. Germline loops: CDR1 LGHNA, CDR2 YNFKEQ. CDR3 size: 14 residues. V lost 4 bases, J lost 2 bases, and 12 bases lay in between. The CDR3 protein is CASSPGPGAYEQYF. CDR3 DNA sequence: TGTGCCAGCAGCCCGGGCCCTGGGGCCTACGAGCAGTACTTC.

This clonotype was seen ten or more times. The chain is built from TRBV9 and TRBJ2-1; tentatively, D is TRBD1 or TRBD2 (5 bases each). With 4 bases removed from V and 3 bases from J, the gap between germline ends came to 14 bases. The CDR3 consists of 15 residues. From germline, CDR1 is SGDLS and CDR2 YYNGEE. This chain's CDR3 is CASSPGQGVYNEQFF. As DNA, the CDR3 is TGTGCCAGCAGCCCAGGGCAGGGAGTCTACAATGAGCAGTTCTTC.

This clonotype was recorded many times. V gene TRBV7-8 combines with J gene TRBJ1-4, with 7 bases fitting TRBD1. CDR1 is SGHVS, CDR2 FQNEAQ, per germline. The CDR3 totals 16 residues. V shed 4 bases and J 0 bases; nucleotides not matched to a gene: 5. This CDR3 reads CASSSNRGATNEKLFF. Here the CDR3 DNA reads TGTGCCAGCAGCTCCAACAGGGGAGCAACTAATGAAAAACTGTTTTTT.